This T cell receptor beta chain was recovered during a study of T-cell memory formation after mild COVID-19. The overall study: Clustering of TCRs was largely donor specific. Regarding the study as a whole: Contracting CD8+ clones were enriched in EMRA, CD4+ mainly in CM and EM. Contracting clones from day 15 to 85 showed balanced CD4/CD8; later expanders favored CD4+. Prior to infection, memory already included some responding clones, suggesting cross-reactive memory joined.

TCRdb reprocessed the 5' RACE reads with MiXCR, giving one entry per CDR3 protein. The top ten hold roughly a fifth of the sample, which has approximately 300,000 distinct CDR3 sequences, about 15% seen once. Germline V lookup: CDR1 LGHDT, CDR2 YNNKEL (reference sequence). This CDR3 is built from 14 residues. J gave up 7 bases and V 7 bases, and 8 bases lay outside the gene matches. Turning to this clonotype: Its target is not known.

The sequenced sample was PBMCs or a T cell subset sorted from them (not recorded which). This receptor was obtained from a man aged 18 to 30 who had mild COVID-19 (a few samples of this study predate the infection). Cell type and time point are not known. The chain is built from TRBV3-1 and TRBJ2-5, with TRBD1 matching over 11 bases. For the CDR3, the DNA is TGTGCCAGCACCCTAGGACAGGGGGCGGTGACCCAGTACTTC. This sequence encodes CASTLGQGAVTQYF.